This T cell receptor (beta chain) was captured by sequencing in a study of cytomegalovirus exposure and HLA in healthy donors. Study background: In a previous analysis, 95 million to 130 million unique TCR beta sequences were found from about 190 million T cells. Study-level results: When presence/absence was analysed, sequencing depth was taken to be roughly uniform across donors.

Nominally healthy donors provided the samples, though records likely missed some immune exposures. PCR primers comprised 60 Vbeta and 13 Jbeta primers. Here immunoSEQ multiplex PCR was the method, and the copy in TCRdb shows in-frame clones only, minus some. The sample contains approximately 120,000 clones, about three quarters of which appear only once. For this clone: The antigen is unknown.

Sequencing was done on a sample of PBMCs. The clonotype originates from a female donor in good health and CMV-seronegative.

The CDR3 nucleotides read TGTGCCAGCAGCGCAGGACAGGGGTTTATCACCGGGGAGCTGTTTTTT. Amino acids: CASSAGQGFITGELFF. This chain connects TRBV2 to TRBJ2-2; 9 bases are shared with TRBD1. Germline lookup yields CDR1 SNHLY and CDR2 FYNNEI. With V trimmed by 6 bases and J by 4 bases, 9 bases remained unmatched. This CDR3 has 16 amino acids.